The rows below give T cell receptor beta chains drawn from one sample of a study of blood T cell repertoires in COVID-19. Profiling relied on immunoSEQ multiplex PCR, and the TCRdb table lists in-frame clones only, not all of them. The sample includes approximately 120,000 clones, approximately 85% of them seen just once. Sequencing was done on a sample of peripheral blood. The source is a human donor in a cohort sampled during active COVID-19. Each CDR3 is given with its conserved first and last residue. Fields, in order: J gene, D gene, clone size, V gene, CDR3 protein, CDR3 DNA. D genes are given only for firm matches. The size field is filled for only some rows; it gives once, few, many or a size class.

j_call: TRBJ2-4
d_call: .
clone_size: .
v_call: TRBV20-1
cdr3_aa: CSAYLLDIQYF
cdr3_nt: TGCAGTGCTTACCTACTTGACATTCAGTACTTC

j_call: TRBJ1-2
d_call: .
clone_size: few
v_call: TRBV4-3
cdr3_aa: CASSQDNSGYGYTF
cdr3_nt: TGCGCCAGCAGCCAAGATAACAGCGGCTATGGCTACACCTTC

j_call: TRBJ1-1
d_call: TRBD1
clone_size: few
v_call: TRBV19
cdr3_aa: CASRNGNSRGITEAFF
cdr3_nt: TGTGCCAGTAGAAACGGAAACTCCAGGGGGATCACTGAAGCTTTCTTT

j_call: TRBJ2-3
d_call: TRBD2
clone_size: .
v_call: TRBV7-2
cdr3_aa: CASSRSSGGAPDTQYF
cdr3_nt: TGTGCCAGCAGCCGTTCTAGCGGGGGGGCCCCAGATACGCAGTATTTT

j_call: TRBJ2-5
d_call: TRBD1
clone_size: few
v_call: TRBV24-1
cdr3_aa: CATSDYRQGGETQYF
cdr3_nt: TGTGCCACCAGTGACTATCGACAGGGCGGAGAGACCCAGTACTTC

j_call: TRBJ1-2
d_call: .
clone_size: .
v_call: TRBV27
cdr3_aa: CASRAGQSAYGYTF
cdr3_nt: TGTGCCAGCAGGGCGGGCCAATCCGCCTATGGCTACACCTTC

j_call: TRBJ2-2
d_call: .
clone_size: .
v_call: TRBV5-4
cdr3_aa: CASSSVGQRATGELFF
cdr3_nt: TGTGCCAGCAGCTCCGTCGGACAGAGAGCCACCGGGGAGCTGTTTTTT

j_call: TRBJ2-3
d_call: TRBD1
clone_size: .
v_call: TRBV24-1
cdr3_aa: CATSGHTGVDTQYF
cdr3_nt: TGTGCCACCAGTGGACACACAGGGGTGGATACGCAGTATTTT

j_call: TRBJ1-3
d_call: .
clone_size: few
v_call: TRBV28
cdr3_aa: CASAPEGNTIYF
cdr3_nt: TGTGCCAGCGCTCCAGAAGGAAACACCATATATTTT

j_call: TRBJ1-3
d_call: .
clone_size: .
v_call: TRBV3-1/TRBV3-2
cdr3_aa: CASSQDGLLGNTIYF
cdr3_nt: TGTGCCAGCAGCCAAGATGGCCTTTTGGGAAACACCATATATTTT